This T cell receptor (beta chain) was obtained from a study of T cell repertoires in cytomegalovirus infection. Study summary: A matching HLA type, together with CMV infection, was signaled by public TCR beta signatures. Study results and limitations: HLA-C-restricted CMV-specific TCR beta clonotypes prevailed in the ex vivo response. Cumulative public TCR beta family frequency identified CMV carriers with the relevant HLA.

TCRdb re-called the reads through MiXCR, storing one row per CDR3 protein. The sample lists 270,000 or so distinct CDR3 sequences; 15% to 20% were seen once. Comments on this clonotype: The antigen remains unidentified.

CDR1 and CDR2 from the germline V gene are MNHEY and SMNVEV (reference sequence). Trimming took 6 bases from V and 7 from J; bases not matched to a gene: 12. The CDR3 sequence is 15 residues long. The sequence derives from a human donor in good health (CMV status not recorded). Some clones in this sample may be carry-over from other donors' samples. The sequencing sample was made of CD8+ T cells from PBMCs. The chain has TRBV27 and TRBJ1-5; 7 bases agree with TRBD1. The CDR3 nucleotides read TGTGCCAGCAGCCGGGACAGCACAAGCGGCCAGCCCCAGCATTTT. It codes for CASSRDSTSGQPQHF.